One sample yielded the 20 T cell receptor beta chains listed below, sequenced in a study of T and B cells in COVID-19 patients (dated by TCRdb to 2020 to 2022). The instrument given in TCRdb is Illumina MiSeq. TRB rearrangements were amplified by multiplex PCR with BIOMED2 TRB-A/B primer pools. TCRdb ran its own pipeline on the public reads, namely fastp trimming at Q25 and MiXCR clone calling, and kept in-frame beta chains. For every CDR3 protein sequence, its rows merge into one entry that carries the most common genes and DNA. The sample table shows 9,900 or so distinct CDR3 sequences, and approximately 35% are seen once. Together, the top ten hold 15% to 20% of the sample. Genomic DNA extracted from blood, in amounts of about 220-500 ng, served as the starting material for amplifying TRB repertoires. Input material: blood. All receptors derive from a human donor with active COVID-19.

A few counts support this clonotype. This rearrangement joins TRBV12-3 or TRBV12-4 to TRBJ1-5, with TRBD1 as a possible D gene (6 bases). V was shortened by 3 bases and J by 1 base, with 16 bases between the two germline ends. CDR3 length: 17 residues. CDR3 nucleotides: TGTGCCAGCAGTTTCCCTTTGTTAGGACAGAGCAATCAGCCCCAGCATTTT. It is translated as CASSFPLLGQSNQPQHF.

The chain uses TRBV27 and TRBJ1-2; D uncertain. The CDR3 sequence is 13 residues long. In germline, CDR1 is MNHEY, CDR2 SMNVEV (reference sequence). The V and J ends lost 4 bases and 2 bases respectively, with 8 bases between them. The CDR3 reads CASSSKRNYGYTF. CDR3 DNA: TGTGCCAGCAGTTCCAAGAGAAACTATGGCTACACCTTC.

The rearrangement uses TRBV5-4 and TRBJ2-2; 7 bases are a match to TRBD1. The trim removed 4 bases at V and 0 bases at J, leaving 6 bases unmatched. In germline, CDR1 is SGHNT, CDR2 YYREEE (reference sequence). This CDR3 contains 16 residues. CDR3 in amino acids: CASSHYRGSNTGELFF. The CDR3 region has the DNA TGTGCCAGCAGCCATTACAGGGGCTCGAACACCGGGGAGCTGTTTTTT.

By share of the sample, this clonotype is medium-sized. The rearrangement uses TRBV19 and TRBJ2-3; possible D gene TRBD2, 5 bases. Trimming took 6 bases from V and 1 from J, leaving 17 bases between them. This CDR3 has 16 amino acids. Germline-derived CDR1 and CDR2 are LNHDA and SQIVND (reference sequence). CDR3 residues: CASRISLRAGTDTQYF. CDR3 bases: TGTGCCAGTAGGATCTCGTTGAGGGCCGGCACAGATACGCAGTATTTT.

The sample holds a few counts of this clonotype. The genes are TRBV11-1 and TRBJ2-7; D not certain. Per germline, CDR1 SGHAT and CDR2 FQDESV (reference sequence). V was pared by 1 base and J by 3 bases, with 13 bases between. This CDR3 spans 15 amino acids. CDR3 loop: CASSLELPSIYEQYF. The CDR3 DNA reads TGTGCCAGCAGCTTAGAACTCCCCAGCATCTACGAGCAGTACTTC.

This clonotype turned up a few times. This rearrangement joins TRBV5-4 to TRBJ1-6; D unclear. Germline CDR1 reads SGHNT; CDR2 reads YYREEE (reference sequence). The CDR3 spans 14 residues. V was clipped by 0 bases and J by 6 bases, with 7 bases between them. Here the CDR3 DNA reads TGTGCCAGCAGCTTGGAGGTCCTTAATTCACCCCTCCACTTT. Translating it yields CASSLEVLNSPLHF.

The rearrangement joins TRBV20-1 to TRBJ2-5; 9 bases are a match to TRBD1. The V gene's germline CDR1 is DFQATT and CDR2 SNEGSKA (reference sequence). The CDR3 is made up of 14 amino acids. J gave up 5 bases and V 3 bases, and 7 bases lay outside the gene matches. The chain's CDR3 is CSASAGTGWETQYF. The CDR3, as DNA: TGCAGTGCTAGTGCCGGGACAGGGTGGGAGACCCAGTACTTC.

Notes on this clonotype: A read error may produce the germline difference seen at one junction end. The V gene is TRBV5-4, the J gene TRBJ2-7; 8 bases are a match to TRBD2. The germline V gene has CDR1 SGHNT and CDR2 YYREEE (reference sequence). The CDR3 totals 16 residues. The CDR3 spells CASSQSAGTRAYEQYF. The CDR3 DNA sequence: TGCGCCAGCAGCCAATCTGCCGGGACTAGGGCCTACGAGCAGTACTTC.

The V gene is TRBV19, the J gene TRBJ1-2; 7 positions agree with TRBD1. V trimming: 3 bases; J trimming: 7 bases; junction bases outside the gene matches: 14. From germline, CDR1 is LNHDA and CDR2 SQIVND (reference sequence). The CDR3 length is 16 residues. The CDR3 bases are TGTGCCAGTAGTATTTCTCCAGACAGGGCCCTCGGTGGCTACACCTTC. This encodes CASSISPDRALGGYTF.

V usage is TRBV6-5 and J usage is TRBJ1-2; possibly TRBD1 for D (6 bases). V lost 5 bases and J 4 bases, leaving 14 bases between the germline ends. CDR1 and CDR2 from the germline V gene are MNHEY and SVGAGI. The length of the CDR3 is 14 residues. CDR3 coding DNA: TGTGCCAGCAGTGAGGGGGGGGGGCCCTATGGCTACACCTTC. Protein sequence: CASSEGGGPYGYTF.

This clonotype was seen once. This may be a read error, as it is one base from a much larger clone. CDR3 residues: CASSYRTSGGVFVNDQFF. The DNA for the CDR3 is TGTGCCAGTAGTTACCGGACTAGCGGGGGGGTTTTCGTCAATGATCAGTTCTTC. The chain recombines TRBV19 with TRBJ2-1; 15 bases map to TRBD2. This CDR3 comprises 18 residues. CDR1 is LNHDA, CDR2 SQIVND, per germline (reference sequence).

This chain's CDR3 is CSASGGLAFNEQFF. CDR3 nucleotide sequence: TGCAGTGCTAGCGGCGGCTTAGCGTTCAATGAGCAGTTCTTC. V usage is TRBV20-1 and J usage is TRBJ2-1, with a possible D match to TRBD2 (5 bases). The CDR3 runs to 14 residues. CDR1 and CDR2 from the germline V gene are DFQATT and SNEGSKA (reference sequence). The V gene lost 3 bases and the J gene lost 6 bases, with 15 bases spanning the gap.

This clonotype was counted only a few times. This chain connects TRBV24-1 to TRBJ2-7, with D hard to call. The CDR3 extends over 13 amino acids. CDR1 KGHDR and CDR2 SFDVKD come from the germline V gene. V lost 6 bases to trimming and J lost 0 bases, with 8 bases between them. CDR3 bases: TGTGCCACCAGTCCGACTCACTCCTACGAGCAGTACTTC. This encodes CATSPTHSYEQYF.

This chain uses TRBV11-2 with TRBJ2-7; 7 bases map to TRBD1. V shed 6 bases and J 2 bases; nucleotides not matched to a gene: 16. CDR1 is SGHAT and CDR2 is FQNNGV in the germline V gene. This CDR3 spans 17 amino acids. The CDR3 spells CASRSLRDSSTTYEQYF. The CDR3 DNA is TGTGCCAGCAGGTCCCTCCGGGACAGCTCAACTACCTACGAGCAGTACTTC.

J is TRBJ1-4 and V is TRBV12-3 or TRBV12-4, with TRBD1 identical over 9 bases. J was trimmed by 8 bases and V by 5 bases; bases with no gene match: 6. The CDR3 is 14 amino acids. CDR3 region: CASSQPGQGEKLFF. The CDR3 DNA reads TGTGCCAGCAGTCAACCGGGACAGGGCGAAAAACTGTTTTTT.

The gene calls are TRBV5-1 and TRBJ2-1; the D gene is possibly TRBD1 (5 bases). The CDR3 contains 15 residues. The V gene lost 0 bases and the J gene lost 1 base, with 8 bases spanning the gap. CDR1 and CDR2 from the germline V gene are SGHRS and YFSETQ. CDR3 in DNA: TGCGCCAGCAGCTTGGTTCAGGGTTCCTACAATGAGCAGTTCTTC. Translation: CASSLVQGSYNEQFF. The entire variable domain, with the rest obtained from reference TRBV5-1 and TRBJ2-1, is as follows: KAGVTQTPRYLIKTRGQQVTLSCSPISGHRSVSWYQQTPGQGLQFLFEYFSETQRNKGNFPGRFSGRQFSNSRSEMNVSTLELGDSALYLCASSLVQGSYNEQFFGPGTRLTVL.

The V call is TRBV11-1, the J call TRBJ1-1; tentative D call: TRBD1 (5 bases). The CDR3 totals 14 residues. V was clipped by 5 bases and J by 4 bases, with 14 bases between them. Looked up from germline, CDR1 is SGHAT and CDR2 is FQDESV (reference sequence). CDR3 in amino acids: CASSTGAASTEAFF. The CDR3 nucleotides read TGTGCCAGCAGCACCGGGGCGGCGAGCACTGAAGCTTTCTTT.

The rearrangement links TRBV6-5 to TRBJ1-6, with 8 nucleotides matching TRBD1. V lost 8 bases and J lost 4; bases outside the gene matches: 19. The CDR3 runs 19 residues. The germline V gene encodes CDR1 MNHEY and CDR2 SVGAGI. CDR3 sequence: CASAPGQGGPGLYNSPLHF. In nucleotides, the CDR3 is TGTGCCAGCGCCCCCGGACAGGGAGGCCCCGGGCTATATAATTCACCCCTCCACTTT.

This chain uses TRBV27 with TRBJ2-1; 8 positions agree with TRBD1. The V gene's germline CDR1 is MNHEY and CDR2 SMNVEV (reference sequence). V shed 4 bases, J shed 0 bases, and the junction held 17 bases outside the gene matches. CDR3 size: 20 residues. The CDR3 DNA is TGTGCCAGCAGTTCAGGTCATAGTTGGACAGGGTCGAGCTCCTACAATGAGCAGTTCTTC. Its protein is CASSSGHSWTGSSSYNEQFF.

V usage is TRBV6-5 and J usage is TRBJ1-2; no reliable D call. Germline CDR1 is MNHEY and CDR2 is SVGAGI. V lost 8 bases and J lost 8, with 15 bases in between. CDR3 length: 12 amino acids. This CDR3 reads CASRPEPGGYTF. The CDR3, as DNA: TGTGCCAGCCGGCCGGAACCCGGGGGCTACACCTTC.